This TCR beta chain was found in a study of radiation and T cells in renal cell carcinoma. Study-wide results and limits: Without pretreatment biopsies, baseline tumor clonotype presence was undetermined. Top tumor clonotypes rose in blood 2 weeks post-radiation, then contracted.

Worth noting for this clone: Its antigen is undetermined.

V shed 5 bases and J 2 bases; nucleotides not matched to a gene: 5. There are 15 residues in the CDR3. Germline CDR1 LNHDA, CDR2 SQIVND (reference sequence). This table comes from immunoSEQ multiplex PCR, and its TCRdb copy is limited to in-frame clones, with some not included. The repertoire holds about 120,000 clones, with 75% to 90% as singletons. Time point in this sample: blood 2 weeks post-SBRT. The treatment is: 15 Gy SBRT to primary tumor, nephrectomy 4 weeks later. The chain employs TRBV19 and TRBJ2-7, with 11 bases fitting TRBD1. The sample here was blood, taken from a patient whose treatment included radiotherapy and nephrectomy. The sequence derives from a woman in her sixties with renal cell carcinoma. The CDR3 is CASSVPGQGAYEQYF. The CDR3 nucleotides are TGTGCCAGTAGTGTCCCGGGACAGGGGGCCTACGAGCAGTACTTC.